The source of this TCR beta chain is a study of shared clonotypes between healthy human individuals. Sequenced by immunoSEQ multiplex PCR; TCRdb stores in-frame clones only, minus some. The sample yields some 2,000,000 clones, approximately 96% seen once. Overall study results and limits: Compared with clonotypes that all four donors shared, non-shared clonotypes had lower generation probabilities. Sampling covered blood only; tissue repertoires likely differ.

In the case of this clone: What it binds is not known.

In the CD4+ fraction, cells were divided into CD45RA+ naive and CD45RA-negative memory subsets. Trimming took off 5 bases at V and 5 bases at J, with 21 bases between the two ends. The V gene's germline CDR1 is SGHTA and CDR2 FQGNSA. This CDR3 is 16 amino acids long. J is TRBJ1-1 and V is TRBV7-2; D is unresolved. Sequencing was performed on naive CD4+ T cells sorted from blood. The subset was: CD45RA+ positively selected. The TCR originated in a man aged 18 to 29 in good health. CDR3 region: CASSQFRDFEMTEAFF. In DNA form, the CDR3 reads TGTGCCAGCAGCCAATTTCGGGATTTCGAGATGACTGAAGCTTTCTTT.